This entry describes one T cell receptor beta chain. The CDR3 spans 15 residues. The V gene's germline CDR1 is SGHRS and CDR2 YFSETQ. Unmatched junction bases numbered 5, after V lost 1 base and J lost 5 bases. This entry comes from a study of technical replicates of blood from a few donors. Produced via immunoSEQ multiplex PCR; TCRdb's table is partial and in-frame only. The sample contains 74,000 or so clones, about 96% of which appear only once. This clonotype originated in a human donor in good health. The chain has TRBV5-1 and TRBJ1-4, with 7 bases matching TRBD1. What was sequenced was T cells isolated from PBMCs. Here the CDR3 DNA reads TGCGCCAGCAGCTTGTTGGGACAGACGAATGAAAAACTGTTTTTT. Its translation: CASSLLGQTNEKLFF.